The rows below give T cell receptor beta chains drawn from one sample of a study of cytomegalovirus exposure and HLA in healthy donors. Sequenced by immunoSEQ multiplex PCR; TCRdb stores in-frame clones only, minus some. This sample has 330,000 or so clones, with roughly 89% found just once. The sequenced sample consisted of PBMCs. The receptors here all came from a woman in her late teens or twenties in good health and CMV-seronegative. CDR3s include the opening cysteine and the closing phenylalanine or tryptophan. D genes are given only for firm matches. A row's size may be missing; if present it is once, few, many or a size class.

clone_size: few
v_call: TRBV6-6
d_call: TRBD2
j_call: TRBJ2-7
cdr3_aa: CASSLAGKSYEQYF
cdr3_nt: TGTGCCAGCAGCCTAGCGGGAAAGTCCTACGAGCAGTACTTC

clone_size: once
v_call: TRBV11-2
d_call: .
j_call: TRBJ1-1
cdr3_aa: CASSLVQGITEAFF
cdr3_nt: TGTGCCAGCAGCTTAGTCCAGGGGATCACTGAAGCTTTCTTT

clone_size: .
v_call: TRBV19
d_call: .
j_call: TRBJ2-3
cdr3_aa: CASSIRGVALDTQYF
cdr3_nt: TGTGCCAGTAGTATACGCGGGGTGGCCCTTGATACGCAGTATTTT

clone_size: .
v_call: TRBV6-1
d_call: .
j_call: TRBJ1-4
cdr3_aa: CASSDPGIGREKLFF
cdr3_nt: TGTGCCAGCAGTGACCCAGGGATCGGTAGGGAAAAACTGTTTTTT

clone_size: .
v_call: TRBV18
d_call: .
j_call: TRBJ2-6
cdr3_aa: CASSELFSGANVLTF
cdr3_nt: TGTGCCAGCTCAGAGCTGTTCTCTGGGGCCAACGTCCTGACTTTC

clone_size: once
v_call: TRBV9
d_call: TRBD1
j_call: TRBJ2-4
cdr3_aa: CASSASGTALAKNIQYF
cdr3_nt: TGTGCCAGCAGCGCCTCCGGGACAGCACTAGCCAAAAACATTCAGTACTTC

clone_size: .
v_call: TRBV28
d_call: .
j_call: TRBJ2-1
cdr3_aa: CASSLRSPNEQFF
cdr3_nt: TGTGCCAGCAGCCTACGTAGCCCAAATGAGCAGTTCTTC

clone_size: .
v_call: TRBV7-9
d_call: TRBD2
j_call: TRBJ2-1
cdr3_aa: CASSPGLAGGRQFF
cdr3_nt: TGTGCCAGCAGCCCTGGACTAGCGGGAGGGCGGCAGTTCTTC

clone_size: .
v_call: TRBV7-2
d_call: TRBD2
j_call: TRBJ2-1
cdr3_aa: CASSLREGGGPYNEQFF
cdr3_nt: TGTGCCAGCAGCTTACGGGAGGGCGGGGGGCCCTACAATGAGCAGTTCTTC

clone_size: .
v_call: TRBV4-3
d_call: TRBD1
j_call: TRBJ1-4
cdr3_aa: CASSDRLRQGAGEKLFF
cdr3_nt: TGCGCCAGCAGCGATCGTCTCCGACAGGGGGCTGGAGAAAAACTGTTTTTT

clone_size: .
v_call: TRBV18
d_call: .
j_call: TRBJ2-7
cdr3_aa: CASSPPRDEQYF
cdr3_nt: TGTGCCAGCTCACCACCCCGCGACGAGCAGTACTTC

clone_size: once
v_call: TRBV28
d_call: .
j_call: TRBJ2-3
cdr3_aa: CASSLGATGTQYF
cdr3_nt: TGTGCCAGCAGTTTGGGGGCCACGGGTACGCAGTATTTT

clone_size: few
v_call: TRBV4-1
d_call: TRBD1
j_call: TRBJ1-5
cdr3_aa: CASSLGTGGRQPQHF
cdr3_nt: TGCGCCAGCAGCCTCGGGACAGGGGGCCGGCAGCCCCAGCATTTT

clone_size: .
v_call: TRBV7-9
d_call: TRBD1
j_call: TRBJ1-1
cdr3_aa: CASSLPTGGAFF
cdr3_nt: TGTGCCAGCAGCTTACCTACAGGGGGAGCTTTCTTT

clone_size: .
v_call: TRBV6-5
d_call: TRBD1
j_call: TRBJ2-7
cdr3_aa: CASSLGQGGPYEQYF
cdr3_nt: TGTGCCAGCAGCCTCGGACAGGGGGGGCCCTACGAGCAGTACTTC

clone_size: once
v_call: TRBV6-1
d_call: .
j_call: TRBJ1-1
cdr3_aa: CATFGRMNTEAFF
cdr3_nt: TGTGCCACGTTTGGGAGAATGAACACTGAAGCTTTCTTT

clone_size: many
v_call: TRBV7-2
d_call: TRBD1
j_call: TRBJ2-7
cdr3_aa: CASSFGTGAYEQYF
cdr3_nt: TGTGCCAGCAGCTTCGGGACAGGAGCCTACGAGCAGTACTTC

clone_size: .
v_call: TRBV28
d_call: .
j_call: TRBJ1-5
cdr3_aa: CASSPFRSNQPQHF
cdr3_nt: TGTGCCAGCAGTCCCTTCCGTAGCAATCAGCCCCAGCATTTT

clone_size: .
v_call: TRBV18
d_call: TRBD2
j_call: TRBJ2-4
cdr3_aa: CASNLAGGQNIQYF
cdr3_nt: TGTGCCAGCAATCTAGCGGGAGGACAAAACATTCAGTACTTC

clone_size: .
v_call: TRBV27
d_call: TRBD1
j_call: TRBJ1-1
cdr3_aa: CASSPGTGVNTEAFF
cdr3_nt: TGTGCCAGCAGCCCGGGGACAGGGGTGAACACTGAAGCTTTCTTT

clone_size: .
v_call: TRBV27
d_call: TRBD1
j_call: TRBJ1-5
cdr3_aa: CASSLGGTGGLAQHF
cdr3_nt: TGTGCCAGCAGTTTAGGGGGGACAGGGGGCTTGGCCCAGCATTTT

clone_size: .
v_call: TRBV11-2
d_call: TRBD2
j_call: TRBJ2-7
cdr3_aa: CASSATSGDYEQYF
cdr3_nt: TGTGCCAGCAGCGCCACTAGCGGGGATTACGAGCAGTACTTC

clone_size: .
v_call: TRBV19
d_call: .
j_call: TRBJ1-1
cdr3_aa: CASQGPRRAFF
cdr3_nt: TGTGCCAGTCAGGGCCCCAGACGAGCTTTCTTT

clone_size: once
v_call: TRBV7-3
d_call: TRBD2
j_call: TRBJ2-3
cdr3_aa: CASSLPRLAGGGADTQYF
cdr3_nt: TGTGCCAGCAGCCTCCCGAGGTTAGCGGGAGGAGGGGCAGATACGCAGTATTTT

clone_size: .
v_call: TRBV7-2
d_call: .
j_call: TRBJ2-4
cdr3_aa: CASSPTGIAKNIQYF
cdr3_nt: TGTGCCAGCAGCCCAACGGGGATAGCCAAAAACATTCAGTACTTC

clone_size: .
v_call: TRBV5-5
d_call: TRBD1
j_call: TRBJ1-5
cdr3_aa: CASSLKGQGGSNQPQHF
cdr3_nt: TGTGCCAGCAGCTTAAAGGGACAGGGGGGTAGCAATCAGCCCCAGCATTTT

clone_size: .
v_call: TRBV9
d_call: .
j_call: TRBJ2-5
cdr3_aa: CASSADHGTQETQYF
cdr3_nt: TGTGCCAGCAGCGCCGACCACGGGACTCAAGAGACCCAGTACTTC

clone_size: .
v_call: TRBV7-2
d_call: TRBD2
j_call: TRBJ2-1
cdr3_aa: CASSPGLVSNEQFF
cdr3_nt: TGTGCCAGCAGCCCCGGACTAGTTTCGAATGAGCAGTTCTTC

clone_size: .
v_call: TRBV6-6
d_call: .
j_call: TRBJ2-7
cdr3_aa: CASSTGYEQYF
cdr3_nt: TGTGCCAGCAGTACAGGCTACGAGCAGTACTTC

clone_size: .
v_call: TRBV4-1
d_call: TRBD1
j_call: TRBJ1-4
cdr3_aa: CASSPGVRTGLDEKLFF
cdr3_nt: TGCGCCAGCAGCCCAGGGGTCCGGACAGGGTTGGATGAAAAACTGTTTTTT

clone_size: once
v_call: TRBV7-2
d_call: TRBD1
j_call: TRBJ1-5
cdr3_aa: CASSRYGAGGSQPQHF
cdr3_nt: TGTGCCAGCAGCCGGTATGGGGCAGGGGGCAGTCAGCCCCAGCATTTT

clone_size: .
v_call: TRBV9
d_call: TRBD2
j_call: TRBJ2-1
cdr3_aa: CASSVAVAGPQFF
cdr3_nt: TGTGCCAGCAGCGTAGCGGTAGCGGGCCCGCAGTTCTTC

clone_size: .
v_call: TRBV6-5
d_call: .
j_call: TRBJ1-2
cdr3_aa: CASSHQGGSGYTF
cdr3_nt: TGTGCCAGCAGCCACCAGGGAGGTAGCGGCTACACCTTC